The sequence of this T cell receptor (beta chain) was determined in a study of CD4 T cell repertoires and nickel (dated by TCRdb to 2018 to 2021). Library creation used RT-PCR. Sequencing instrument: Illumina MiSeq. The public reads were reanalyzed by TCRdb: fastp trimming at Q25, MiXCR alignment, in-frame beta chains only. Records with the same CDR3 protein are collapsed into one entry carrying the most frequent genes and DNA. A total of around 290 distinct CDR3 sequences appear in this sample, 65% to 80% of them only once. The ten largest account for around 12% of the sample. As regards this clonotype: It lacks a known antigen. No base quality information exists; no much larger clone differs at one position.

V is cut by 3 bases and J by 5 bases, and the space between the germline ends is 10 bases. From the cysteine up to the phenylalanine, the CDR3 has a length of 14 residues. This entry keeps only the CDR3 DNA: 42 bases, framed from base 1. CDR1 KGHDR and CDR2 SFDVKD were looked up in the germline V gene. The specimen was CD4+ T cells from blood, not recorded whether cultured. The source of this sequence is a human donor in a nickel allergy study, with or without nickel allergy (not recorded which). It is not recorded whether this sample comes from one donor or several. The rearrangement combines TRBV24-1 with TRBJ1-5; the D gene assignment is ambiguous. The CDR3 protein is CATSDHRRDQPQHF. Read as DNA, the sequence is TGTGCCACCAGTGATCATAGGAGAGATCAGCCCCAGCATTTT.